This TCR beta chain was found in a study of blood T cell repertoires in COVID-19. Background on the study: Specimens from acute and convalescent COVID-19 originated in the United States, Italy and Spain. In each case, the material was cDNA or gDNA derived from T cells, B-cell-depleted T cells, or PBMCs.

Authors' processing steps: For nucleated cells, counts were estimated from reference gene primer amplification. Method: immunoSEQ multiplex PCR; TCRdb's copy keeps in-frame clones and lacks some. The DNA was the basis for D and trimming; V, J and clone size are from that table. The sample has around 100,000 clones, about 90% seen once. The germline V and J ends were trimmed by 7 bases and 8 bases, with 13 bases remaining between them. The germline V gene has CDR1 LNHDA and CDR2 SQIVND (reference sequence). The CDR3 covers 12 residues. This chain joins TRBV19 and TRBJ2-3, with a tentative D call TRBD2 (5 bases). The source is a man under 40 in a cohort sampled during active COVID-19. Material for sequencing was peripheral blood. The CDR3 DNA is TGTGCCAGTACTAGTGGAGGCGGTACGCAGTATTTT. Its translation: CASTSGGGTQYF.